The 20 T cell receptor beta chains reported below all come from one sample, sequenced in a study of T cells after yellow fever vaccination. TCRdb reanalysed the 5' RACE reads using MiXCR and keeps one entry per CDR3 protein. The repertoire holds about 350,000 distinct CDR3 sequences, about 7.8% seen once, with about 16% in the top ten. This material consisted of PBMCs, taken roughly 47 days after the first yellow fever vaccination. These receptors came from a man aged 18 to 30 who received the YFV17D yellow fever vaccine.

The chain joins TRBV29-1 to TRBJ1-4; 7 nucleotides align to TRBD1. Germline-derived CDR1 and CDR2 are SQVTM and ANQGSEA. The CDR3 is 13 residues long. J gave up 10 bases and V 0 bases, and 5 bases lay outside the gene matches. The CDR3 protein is CSVEDQGGGKLFF. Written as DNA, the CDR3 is TGCAGCGTTGAAGATCAGGGGGGGGGAAAACTGTTTTTT.

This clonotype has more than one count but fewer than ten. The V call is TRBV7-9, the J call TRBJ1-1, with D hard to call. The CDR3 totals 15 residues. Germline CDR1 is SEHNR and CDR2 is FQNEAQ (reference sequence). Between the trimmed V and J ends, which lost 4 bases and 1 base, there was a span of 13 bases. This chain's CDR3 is CASSSEIGRNTEAFF. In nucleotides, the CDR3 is TGTGCCAGCAGCTCCGAAATCGGTAGGAACACTGAAGCTTTCTTT.

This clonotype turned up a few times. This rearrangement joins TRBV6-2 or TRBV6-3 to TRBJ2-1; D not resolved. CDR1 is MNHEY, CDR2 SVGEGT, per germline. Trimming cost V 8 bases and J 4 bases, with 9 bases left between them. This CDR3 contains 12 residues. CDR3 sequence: CASGEHYNEQFF. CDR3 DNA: TGTGCCAGCGGTGAGCATTACAATGAGCAGTTCTTC.

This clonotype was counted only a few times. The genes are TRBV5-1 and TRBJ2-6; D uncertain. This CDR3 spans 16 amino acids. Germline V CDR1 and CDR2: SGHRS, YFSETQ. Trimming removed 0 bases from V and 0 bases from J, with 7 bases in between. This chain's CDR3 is CASSLDPSSGANVLTF. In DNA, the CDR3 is TGCGCCAGCAGCTTGGATCCCAGCTCTGGGGCCAACGTCCTGACTTTC.

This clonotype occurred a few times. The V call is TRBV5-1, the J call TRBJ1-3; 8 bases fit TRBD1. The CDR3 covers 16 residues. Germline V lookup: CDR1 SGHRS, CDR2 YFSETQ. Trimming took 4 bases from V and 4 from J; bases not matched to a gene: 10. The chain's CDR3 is CASSLDRQGYGNTIYF. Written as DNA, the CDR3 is TGCGCCAGCAGCCTCGACCGACAGGGGTACGGAAACACCATATATTTT.

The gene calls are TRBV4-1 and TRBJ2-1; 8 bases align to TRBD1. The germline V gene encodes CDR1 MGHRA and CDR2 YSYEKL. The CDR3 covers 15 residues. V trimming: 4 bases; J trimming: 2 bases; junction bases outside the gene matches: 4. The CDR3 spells CASSPGQVTYNEQFF. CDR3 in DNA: TGCGCCAGCAGCCCGGGACAGGTGACCTACAATGAGCAGTTCTTC.

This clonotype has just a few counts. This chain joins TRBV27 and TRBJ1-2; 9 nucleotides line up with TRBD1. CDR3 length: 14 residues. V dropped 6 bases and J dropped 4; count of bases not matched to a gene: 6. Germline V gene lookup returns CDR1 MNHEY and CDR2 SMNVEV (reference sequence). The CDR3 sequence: CASRSSGQGYGYTF. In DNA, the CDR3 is TGTGCCAGCAGATCATCGGGACAGGGCTATGGCTACACCTTC.

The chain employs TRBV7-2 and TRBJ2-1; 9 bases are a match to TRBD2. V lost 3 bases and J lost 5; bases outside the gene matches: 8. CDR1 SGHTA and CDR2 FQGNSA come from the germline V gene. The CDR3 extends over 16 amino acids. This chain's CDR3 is CASSLSLRGGNNEQFF. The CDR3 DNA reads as TGTGCCAGCAGCTTGTCTCTGCGGGGGGGCAACAATGAGCAGTTCTTC. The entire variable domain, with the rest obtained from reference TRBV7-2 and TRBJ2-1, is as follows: GAGVSQSPSNKVTEKGKDVELRCDPISGHTALYWYRQSLGQGLEFLIYFQGNSAPDKSGLPSDRFSAERTGGSVSTLTIQRTQQEDSAVYLCASSLSLRGGNNEQFFGPGTRLTVL.

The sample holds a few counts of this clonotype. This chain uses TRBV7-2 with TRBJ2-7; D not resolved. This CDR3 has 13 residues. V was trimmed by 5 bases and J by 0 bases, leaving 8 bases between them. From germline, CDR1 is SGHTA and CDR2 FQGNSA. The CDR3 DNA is TGTGCCAGCAGCCCCAGGAGCTCCTACGAGCAGTACGTC. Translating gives CASSPRSSYEQYV.

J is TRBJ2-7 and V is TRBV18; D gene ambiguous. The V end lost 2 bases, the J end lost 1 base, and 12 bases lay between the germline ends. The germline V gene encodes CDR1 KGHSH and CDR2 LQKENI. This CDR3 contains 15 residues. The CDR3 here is CASSPTQETSYEQYF. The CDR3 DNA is TGTGCCAGCTCACCAACGCAGGAGACTTCCTACGAGCAGTACTTC. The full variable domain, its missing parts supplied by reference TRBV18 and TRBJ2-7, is NAGVMQNPRHLVRRRGQEARLRCSPMKGHSHVYWYRQLPEEGLKFMVYLQKENIIDESGMPKERFSAEFPKEGPSILRIQQVVRGDSAAYFCASSPTQETSYEQYFGPGTRLTVT.

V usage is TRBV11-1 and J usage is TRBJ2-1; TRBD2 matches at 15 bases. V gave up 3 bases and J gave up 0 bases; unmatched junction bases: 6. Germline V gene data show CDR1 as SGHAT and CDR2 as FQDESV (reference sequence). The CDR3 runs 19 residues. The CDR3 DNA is TGTGCCAGCAGCTTGGGACTAGCGGGGGGCCTGAGCTCCTACAATGAGCAGTTCTTC. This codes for CASSLGLAGGLSSYNEQFF.

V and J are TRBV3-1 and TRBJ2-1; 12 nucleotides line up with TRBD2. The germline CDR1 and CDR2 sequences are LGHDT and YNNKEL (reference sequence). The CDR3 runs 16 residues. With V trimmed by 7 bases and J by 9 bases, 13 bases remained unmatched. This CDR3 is CASTPLLAGGQGEQFF. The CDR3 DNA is TGTGCCAGCACCCCTCTTCTAGCGGGGGGGCAGGGTGAGCAGTTCTTC.

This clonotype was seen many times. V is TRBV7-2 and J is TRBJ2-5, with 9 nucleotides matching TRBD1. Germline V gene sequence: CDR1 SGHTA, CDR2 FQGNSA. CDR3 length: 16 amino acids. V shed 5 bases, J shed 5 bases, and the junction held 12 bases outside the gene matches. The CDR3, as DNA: TGTGCCAGCAGCAGAGGGACAGGGTATCAGGGTGAGACCCAGTACTTC. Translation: CASSRGTGYQGETQYF.

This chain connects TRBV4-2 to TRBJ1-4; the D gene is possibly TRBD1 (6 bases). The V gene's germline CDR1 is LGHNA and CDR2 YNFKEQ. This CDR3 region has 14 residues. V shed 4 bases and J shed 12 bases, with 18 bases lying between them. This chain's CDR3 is CASSPELGGNELFF. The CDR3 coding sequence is TGTGCCAGCAGCCCCGAATTAGGGGGGAATGAACTGTTTTTT.

The CDR3 region is CASRAISGGQETQYF. The CDR3 DNA sequence: TGTGCCAGCAGAGCCATTAGCGGGGGCCAAGAGACCCAGTACTTC. This chain uses TRBV2 with TRBJ2-5, with 9 bases lining up with TRBD2. The CDR3 totals 15 residues. Germline trimming cut 6 bases from V and 1 base from J; bases unmatched to any gene: 6. Germline values: CDR1 SNHLY, CDR2 FYNNEI.

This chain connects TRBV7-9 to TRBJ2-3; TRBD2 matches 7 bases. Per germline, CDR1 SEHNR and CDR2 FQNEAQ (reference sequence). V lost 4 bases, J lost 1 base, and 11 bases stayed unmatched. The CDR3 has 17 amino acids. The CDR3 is CASSSQILGGGTDTQYF. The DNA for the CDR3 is TGTGCCAGCAGCTCCCAGATTTTGGGGGGGGGCACAGATACGCAGTATTTT.

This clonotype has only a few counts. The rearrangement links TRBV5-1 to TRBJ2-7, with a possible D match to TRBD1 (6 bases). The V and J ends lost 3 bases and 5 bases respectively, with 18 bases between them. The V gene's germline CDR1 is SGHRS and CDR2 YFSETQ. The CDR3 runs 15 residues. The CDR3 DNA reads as TGCGCCAGCAGCTCCCTTACAGGGATTCGAAACGAGCAGTACTTC. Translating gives CASSSLTGIRNEQYF.

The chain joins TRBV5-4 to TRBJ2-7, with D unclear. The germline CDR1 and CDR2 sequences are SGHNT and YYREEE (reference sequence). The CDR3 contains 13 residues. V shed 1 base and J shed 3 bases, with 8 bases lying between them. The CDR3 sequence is CASSLRGVYEQYF. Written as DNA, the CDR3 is TGTGCCAGCAGCTTGAGAGGAGTCTACGAGCAGTACTTC.

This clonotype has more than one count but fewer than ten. The CDR3, as DNA: TGTGCCAGCAGCTTAACGAGCAGGGATTCACCCCTCCACTTT. Protein sequence: CASSLTSRDSPLHF. The chain couples TRBV7-3 to TRBJ1-6; a possible D gene is TRBD1 (5 bases). Trimming stripped 0 bases from V and 8 bases from J, with 8 bases between. Germline V lookup: CDR1 SGHTA, CDR2 FQGTGA. CDR3 length: 14 amino acids.

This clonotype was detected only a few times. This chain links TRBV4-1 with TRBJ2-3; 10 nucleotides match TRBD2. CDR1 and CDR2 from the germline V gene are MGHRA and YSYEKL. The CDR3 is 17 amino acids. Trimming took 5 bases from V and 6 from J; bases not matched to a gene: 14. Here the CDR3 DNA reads TGCGCCAGCAGCTCTTCTTCGACTAGCGGGCCCTGGGATACGCAGTATTTT. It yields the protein CASSSSSTSGPWDTQYF.